This T cell receptor beta chain was obtained from a study of blood T cell repertoires in COVID-19 (dated by TCRdb to the early 2020s). Broadly, across the study: Collaborator samples came from the United States, Italy and Spain and covered acute and convalescent phases of COVID-19. The prospective study material was composed of cDNA or gDNA derived from T cells, B-cell-depleted T cells, or PBMCs. Subjects who had been exposed to COVID-19, were actively infected with it, or had recovered from it provided the deeply sampled blood TCRbeta repertoires that made up the dataset. The repertoires were made available in a free public database intended to serve as a resource for research on the immune response to SARS-CoV-2. The samples were drawn from the first 160 participants of the ongoing ImmuneRACE study and from 1,254 subjects provided by 6 global collaborators. A de-identified subject ID, COVID-19 status, age in years and sex were almost always included in the sample metadata. Where available, HLA class I and class II types were taken from metadata supplied by the sample provider and were not determined by assay-based typing.

CDR1 and CDR2 are read off the germline V gene as MNHEY and SVGAGI. V sheds 4 bases and J sheds 0 bases, leaving 13 bases between their ends. Spanning cysteine to phenylalanine, the CDR3 consists of 16 amino acids. Just CDR3 DNA is preserved here, 48 bases in frame from base 1. Whole blood was collected in K2EDTA tubes by collaborating institutions according to the institutions' own protocols. For TCRbeta analysis, collaborators shipped samples as frozen whole blood, isolated PBMCs, or DNA extracted from either of those sample types. TCRbeta CDR3 regions were amplified from genomic DNA by means of the immunoSEQ Assay, a bias-controlled multiplex PCR. The study's own analysis went as follows. The number of nucleated cells in each sample was estimated from the amplification of reference gene primers within the assay. To quantify the absolute abundance of each unique TCRbeta CDR3 rearrangement, sequence reads were collapsed and filtered. For each sample, productive Simpson clonality was calculated by taking the square root of Simpson's diversity index across productive rearrangements. The table comes from immuneACCESS by way of TCRdb, which keeps in-frame sequences with V and J called. Part of the clones is missing from these tables; in studies checked, under half for an unresolved V gene and the rest for unknown reasons. V and J calls and clone size are as listed in that table; D and trimming were resolved from the DNA. Recorded for this sample are about 170,000 clones; roughly four fifths of them occurred a single time. The top ten constitute under 3% of the sample.

Remarks on this clone: This clone's antigen is unknown. Base qualities are not provided; no much larger clone lies one nucleotide away.

Paper-wide results and their limitations: Clinical and demographic metadata were provided uncurated, with the amount varying by source and participant.

This TCR was sampled from a human donor with acute or convalescent COVID-19. The donor label of this sample is uncertain. The chain uses TRBV6-5 and TRBJ1-5; tentative D gene TRBD1, with 6 bases matching. Sequencing used peripheral blood. The nucleotides read TGTGCCAGCAGTTGGGGGGGGACAAATAGCAATCAGCCCCAGCATTTT. The translation is CASSWGGTNSNQPQHF.